This T cell receptor beta chain was profiled in a study of T-cell reconstitution after alpha-beta-depleted transplantation in children. Study results and caveats: Surviving recipient cells, namely T cells and thymic progenitors, were the source of high day-60 TCRbeta diversity in some patients.

The TCRbeta library incorporated unique molecular identifiers. MiXCR, run by TCRdb on the PCR reads, gives a single entry per CDR3 protein. Here the sample spans about 980,000 distinct CDR3 sequences, 25% to 30% being singletons. This clonotype appeared a few times. Its specificity is not known. V was pared by 3 bases and J by 0 bases, with 4 bases of the junction left unmatched. There are 18 residues in the CDR3. CDR1 is SGHRS and CDR2 is YFSETQ in the germline V gene. The chain recombines TRBV5-1 with TRBJ2-6; TRBD1 matches at 12 bases. The material was PBMCs, mostly from graft donor cells, obtained 360 days after TCRalphabeta/CD19-depleted stem cell transplant. The receptor was isolated from a boy in the first two years of life who had a stem cell transplant for SCID, so the T cells may come from the graft donor. CDR3 sequence: CASSWGQGAPSGANVLTF. As DNA, the CDR3 is TGCGCCAGCAGCTGGGGACAGGGGGCGCCCTCTGGGGCCAACGTCCTGACTTTC.